The 2 T cell receptor beta chains listed next were all sequenced from one sample in a study of cytomegalovirus exposure and HLA in healthy donors. Clones were read by immunoSEQ multiplex PCR, and TCRdb kept only the in-frame ones, dropping some. The data hold 100,000 to 120,000 clones, with around 90% observed a single time. The sample comprised PBMCs. The source is a woman in her late teens or twenties in good health and CMV-seronegative.

This chain joins TRBV10-1 and TRBJ2-3; 12 nucleotides align to TRBD2. The ends lost 4 bases at V and 6 bases at J; junction bases unmatched: 11. The CDR3 totals 17 residues. Germline V gives CDR1 WNHNN, CDR2 SYGVQD (reference sequence). The DNA of the CDR3 is TGCGCCAGCAGTGGAGGTCGGACTAGCGGGAACATGGATACGCAGTATTTT. Encoded protein: CASSGGRTSGNMDTQYF.

In DNA form, the CDR3 reads TGTGCCAGTACCCCCGCAGGGAACTATGGCTACACCTTC. Its protein product is CASTPAGNYGYTF. The chain uses TRBV19 and TRBJ1-2, with TRBD1 as a possible D gene (5 bases). V lost 7 bases and J lost 2, with 11 bases in between. The CDR3 loop spans 13 amino acids. Germline CDR1 reads LNHDA; CDR2 reads SQIVND (reference sequence).